What follows are 9 T cell receptor beta chains derived from one specimen sequenced in a study of beta chain features in type 1 diabetes. Study-level findings and limits: Shortening of TCRB CDR3s, moderate but significant, appeared in all four CD4+ subsets of Type 1 diabetes patients.

These receptors have no identified antigens. The sequenced template was cDNA made from the entire isolated RNA. The assay was immunoSEQ multiplex PCR, and TCRdb's table has in-frame clones only and misses some. Of more than 100,000 clones listed, under 30% were seen once; the top ten hold 0.53%. The material sequenced was central memory CD4+ T cells from blood. The receptors were gathered from a woman aged 18-29 years with type 1 diabetes.

The V gene is TRBV28, the J gene TRBJ1-2, with 10 bases identical to TRBD1. Trimming took 5 bases from V and 3 from J; bases not matched to a gene: 6. CDR1 and CDR2 from the germline V gene are MDHEN and SYDVKM. The CDR3 has 15 amino acids. In DNA, the CDR3 is TGTGCCAGCAGTCGCCCCGGGACAGGGGACTATGGCTACACCTTC. This codes for CASSRPGTGDYGYTF.

V is TRBV7-9 and J is TRBJ2-5, with 7 bases identical to TRBD2. The CDR3 extends over 13 amino acids. V was pared by 3 bases and J by 5 bases, with 3 bases of the junction left unmatched. Germline V lookup: CDR1 SEHNR, CDR2 FQNEAQ (reference sequence). CDR3 DNA: TGTGCCAGCAGCTTGGGTAGCGGGGAGACCCAGTACTTC. The encoded protein is CASSLGSGETQYF.

The chain employs TRBV7-2 and TRBJ2-2, with 7 bases that match TRBD2. Germline lookup yields CDR1 SGHTA and CDR2 FQGNSA. The V segment lost 1 base and the J segment 2 bases; nucleotides outside the gene matches: 7. The CDR3 consists of 17 residues. The DNA for the CDR3 is TGTGCCAGCAGCTTAGTCGGGCTAGCGGTAAACACCGGGGAGCTGTTTTTT. Translation: CASSLVGLAVNTGELFF.

This chain connects TRBV2 to TRBJ2-1, with 13 nucleotides matching TRBD2. The CDR3 totals 18 residues. Germline V gene data show CDR1 as SNHLY and CDR2 as FYNNEI. The trim removed 6 bases at V and 5 bases at J, leaving 13 bases unmatched. The CDR3 bases are TGTGCCAGCAGGGGGGGACTAGCGGGAATCCCCCGCCACAATGAGCAGTTCTTC. Translation: CASRGGLAGIPRHNEQFF.

This CDR3 is CAWSAGGNQPQHF. CDR3 coding DNA: TGTGCCTGGAGTGCAGGGGGCAATCAGCCCCAGCATTTT. The J gene is TRBJ1-5, the V gene TRBV30; the D gene is possibly TRBD1 (6 bases). The germline V gene has CDR1 GTSNPN and CDR2 SVGIG (reference sequence). V was pared by 1 base and J by 2 bases, with 6 bases between. The CDR3 consists of 13 residues.

This clone was seen a handful of times. The chain combines TRBV2 with TRBJ2-5; a possible D gene is TRBD2 (6 bases). Per the germline V gene, CDR1 is SNHLY and CDR2 is FYNNEI. The CDR3 extends over 15 amino acids. V lost 11 bases to trimming and J lost 5 bases, with 24 bases between them. CDR3 nucleotides: TGTGCCGGAGGTGGGCAGGGCAAGAGCGGGGAGACCCAGTACTTC. This codes for CAGGGQGKSGETQYF.

This clone turned up a few times. This sequence joins TRBV27 and TRBJ2-7, with D possibly TRBD1 on 6 matching bases. This CDR3 is built from 16 residues. Trimming left V 0 bases short and J 5 bases short, with 17 bases between. Germline V CDR1 and CDR2: MNHEY, SMNVEV (reference sequence). The CDR3 spells CASSLSGQRPTHEQYV. The CDR3 DNA is TGTGCCAGCAGTTTATCCGGACAGCGGCCAACTCACGAGCAGTACGTC.

J is TRBJ1-4 and V is TRBV4-1, with D possibly TRBD1 on 5 matching bases. V was cut by 0 bases and J by 1 base, with 9 bases left in between. This CDR3 spans 16 amino acids. The V gene's germline CDR1 is MGHRA and CDR2 YSYEKL. The CDR3 reads CASSQDPGVTNEKLFF. CDR3 nucleotides: TGCGCCAGCAGCCAAGATCCGGGGGTAACTAATGAAAAACTGTTTTTT.

The chain employs TRBV5-1 and TRBJ2-7, with 12 bases fitting TRBD2. Per germline, CDR1 SGHRS and CDR2 YFSETQ. The CDR3 length is 17 residues. Trimming removed 3 bases from V and 0 bases from J; junction bases left unmatched: 7. DNA of the CDR3: TGCGCCAGCAGCTATCTAGCGGGAGGGCCGGGCTCCTACGAGCAGTACTTC. The encoded protein is CASSYLAGGPGSYEQYF.